The clone carrying this TCR beta chain was detected only a few times. Its matching antigen is unknown. Some clones are missing from TCRdb's copy, which holds only in-frame ones; the method was immunoSEQ multiplex PCR. The sample carries 150,000 to 200,000 clones, 86% recorded once. This entry belongs to a study of cytomegalovirus exposure and HLA in healthy donors. In the study overall: The roughly 130 validation repertoires used the same platform as the approximately 700 first-cohort repertoires (as reported by a later analysis). General study points: There were some public TCRs occurring in many donors, but most TCR sequences were rare. Reportedly, diagnosis of cytomegalovirus status by the classifier showed high specificity and sensitivity. Three CMV-associated chains proved CMV antigen-specific in vitro.

CDR3 length: 13 amino acids. V lost 1 base, J lost 5 bases, and 9 bases lay in between. Germline V lookup: CDR1 SGHTA, CDR2 FQGNSA. This clonotype was obtained from a woman aged 25-40 years in good health and CMV-seronegative. Sequencing input: PBMCs. V usage is TRBV7-2 and J usage is TRBJ2-7, with D perhaps TRBD2 (5 bases). In nucleotides, the CDR3 is TGTGCCAGCAGCTTAGTTTCGAGGGACGAGCAGTACTTC. Translated: CASSLVSRDEQYF.